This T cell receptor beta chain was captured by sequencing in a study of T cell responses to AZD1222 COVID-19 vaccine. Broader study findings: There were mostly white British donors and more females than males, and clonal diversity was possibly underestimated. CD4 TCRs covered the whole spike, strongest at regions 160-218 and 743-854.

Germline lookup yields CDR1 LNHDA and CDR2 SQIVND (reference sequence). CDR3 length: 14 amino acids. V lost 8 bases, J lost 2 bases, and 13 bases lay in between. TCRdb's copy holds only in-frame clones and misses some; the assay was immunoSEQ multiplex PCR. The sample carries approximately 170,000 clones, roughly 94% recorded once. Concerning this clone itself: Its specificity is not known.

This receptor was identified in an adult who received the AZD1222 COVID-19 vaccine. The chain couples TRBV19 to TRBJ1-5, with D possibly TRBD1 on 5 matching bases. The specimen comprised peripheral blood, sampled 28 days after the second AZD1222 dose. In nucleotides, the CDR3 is TGTGCCAGTTCGGGGGTTACTCGCAATCAGCCCCAGCATTTT. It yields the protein CASSGVTRNQPQHF.